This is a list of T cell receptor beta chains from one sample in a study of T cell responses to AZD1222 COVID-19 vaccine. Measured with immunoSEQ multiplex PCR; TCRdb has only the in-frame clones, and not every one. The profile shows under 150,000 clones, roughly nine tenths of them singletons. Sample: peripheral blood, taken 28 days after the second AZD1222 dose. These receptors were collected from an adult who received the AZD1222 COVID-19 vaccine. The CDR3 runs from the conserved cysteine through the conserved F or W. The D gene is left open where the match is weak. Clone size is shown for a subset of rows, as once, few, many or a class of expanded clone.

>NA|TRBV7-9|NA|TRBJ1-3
CASSLGQGVSGNTIYF
TGTGCCAGCAGCTTAGGGCAGGGAGTCTCTGGAAACACCATATATTTT
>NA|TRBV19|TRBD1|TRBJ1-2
CASRTGQGVLYGYTF
TGTGCCAGTAGGACCGGACAGGGCGTCCTCTATGGCTACACCTTC
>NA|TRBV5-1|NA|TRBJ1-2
CASTDGGVNYGYTF
TGCGCCAGCACCGACGGGGGTGTTAACTATGGCTACACCTTC
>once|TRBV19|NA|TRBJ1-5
CASSMVSDSNQPQHF
TGTGCCAGTAGTATGGTGTCGGATAGCAATCAGCCCCAGCATTTT
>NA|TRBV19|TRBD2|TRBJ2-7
CASSMGGPPYEQYF
TGTGCCAGTAGTATGGGAGGGCCTCCCTACGAGCAGTACTTC
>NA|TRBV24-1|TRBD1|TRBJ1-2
CATSDSPGQDGYTF
TGTGCCACCAGTGACTCTCCGGGACAGGACGGCTACACCTTC
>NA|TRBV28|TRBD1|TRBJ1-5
CASSFGTGLTQPQHF
TGTGCCAGCAGTTTTGGGACAGGGCTGACTCAGCCCCAGCATTTT
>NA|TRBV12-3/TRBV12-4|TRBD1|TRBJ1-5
CASSSRQGQPQHF
TGTGCCAGCAGTTCCAGACAGGGCCAGCCCCAGCATTTT
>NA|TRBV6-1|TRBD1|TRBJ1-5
CASSESRQGDQPQHF
TGTGCCAGCAGTGAGAGCCGACAGGGTGATCAGCCCCAGCATTTT
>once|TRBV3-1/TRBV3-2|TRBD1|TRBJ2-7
CASSQVFRTGLDEQYF
TGTGCCAGCAGCCAAGTGTTCAGGACAGGCCTGGACGAGCAGTACTTC
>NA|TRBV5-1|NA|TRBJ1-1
CASRSGGMNTEAFF
TGCGCCAGCAGAAGTGGAGGGATGAACACTGAAGCTTTCTTT
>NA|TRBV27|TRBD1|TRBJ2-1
CASSLYRGNEQFF
TGTGCCAGCAGTTTGTACAGGGGGAATGAGCAGTTCTTC
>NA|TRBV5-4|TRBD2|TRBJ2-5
CASSFIGGAGETQYF
TGTGCCAGCAGCTTTATCGGGGGGGCCGGGGAGACCCAGTACTTC
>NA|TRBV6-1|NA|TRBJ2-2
CASSENRATGELFF
TGTGCCAGCAGTGAAAATAGGGCAACCGGGGAGCTGTTTTTT
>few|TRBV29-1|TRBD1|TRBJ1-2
CSAGDRDYGYTF
TGCAGCGCAGGGGACAGGGACTATGGCTACACCTTC
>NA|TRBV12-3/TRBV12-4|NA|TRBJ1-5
CASSPQWDQPQHF
TGTGCCAGCAGCCCACAGTGGGATCAGCCCCAGCATTTT
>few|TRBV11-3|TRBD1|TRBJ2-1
CASSLDRDSSYNEQFF
TGTGCCAGCAGCTTAGATCGGGACAGTTCCTACAATGAGCAGTTCTTC
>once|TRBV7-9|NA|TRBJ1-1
CASSHERVSTEAFF
TGTGCCAGCAGCCACGAGAGGGTGAGCACTGAAGCTTTCTTT
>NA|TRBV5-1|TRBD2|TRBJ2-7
CASSLALGGGAYEQYF
TGCGCCAGCAGCTTGGCGTTGGGCGGGGGGGCCTACGAGCAGTACTTC
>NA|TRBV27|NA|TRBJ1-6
CASSRLTNSPLHF
TGTGCCAGCAGTAGGCTCACGAATTCACCCCTCCACTTT
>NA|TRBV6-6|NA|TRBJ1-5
CASSPEAASNQPQHF
TGTGCCAGCAGCCCCGAGGCGGCCTCTAATCAGCCCCAGCATTTT
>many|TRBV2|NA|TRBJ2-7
CASSSGTNNYEQYF
TGTGCCAGCAGTTCCGGGACAAACAACTACGAGCAGTACTTC
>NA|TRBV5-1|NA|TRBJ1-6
CASSSGLMNSPLHF
TGCGCCAGCAGCTCCGGACTGATGAATTCACCCCTCCACTTT
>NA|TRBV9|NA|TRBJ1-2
CASSVALAADYGYTF
TGTGCCAGCAGCGTAGCTTTGGCAGCCGACTATGGCTACACCTTC
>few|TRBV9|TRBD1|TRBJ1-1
CASSVSGTANTEAFF
TGTGCCAGCAGCGTTTCCGGGACAGCGAACACTGAAGCTTTCTTT
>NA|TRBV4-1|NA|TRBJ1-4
CASSQRSPYNEKLFF
TGCGCCAGCAGCCAACGGTCGCCTTACAATGAAAAACTGTTTTTT
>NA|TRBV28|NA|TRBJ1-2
CASNPGGGWYGYTF
TGTGCCAGCAACCCCGGCGGGGGGTGGTATGGCTACACCTTC
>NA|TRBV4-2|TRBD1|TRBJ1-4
CASSRTGGTTNEKLFF
TGTGCCAGCAGCCGAACAGGGGGGACAACTAATGAAAAACTGTTTTTT
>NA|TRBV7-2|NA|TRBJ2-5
CASSLVETQYF
TGTGCCAGCAGCTTAGTAGAGACCCAGTACTTC
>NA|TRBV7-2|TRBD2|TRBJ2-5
CASSLLAGGPLYQETQYF
TGTGCCAGCAGCTTACTAGCGGGGGGTCCTTTATACCAAGAGACCCAGTACTTC
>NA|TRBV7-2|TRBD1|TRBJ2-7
CASSFQGAPYEQYF
TGTGCCAGCAGCTTCCAGGGGGCCCCCTACGAGCAGTACTTC
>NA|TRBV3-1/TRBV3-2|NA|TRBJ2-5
CASSQDLGREETQYF
TGTGCCAGCAGCCAAGATCTGGGCAGGGAAGAGACCCAGTACTTC
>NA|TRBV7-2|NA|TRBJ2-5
CASSLGYQETQYF
TGTGCCAGCAGCTTAGGGTACCAAGAGACCCAGTACTTC
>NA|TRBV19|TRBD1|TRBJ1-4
CASSARDRGREKLFF
TGTGCCAGTAGTGCCCGGGACAGGGGTCGTGAAAAACTGTTTTTT
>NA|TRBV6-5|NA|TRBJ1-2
CASSYSLPQGNGYTF
TGTGCCAGCAGTTACTCCTTGCCTCAGGGAAATGGCTACACCTTC
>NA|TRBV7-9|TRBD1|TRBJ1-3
CASSLRGTDSGNTIYF
TGTGCCAGCAGCTTAAGGGGGACAGACTCTGGAAACACCATATATTTT
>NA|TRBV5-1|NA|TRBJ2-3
CASRAAWAGRDTQYF
TGCGCCAGCCGAGCGGCGTGGGCGGGAAGAGATACGCAGTATTTT
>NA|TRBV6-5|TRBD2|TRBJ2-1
CASSSGGKYNEQFF
TGTGCCAGCAGTAGCGGGGGGAAATACAATGAGCAGTTCTTC
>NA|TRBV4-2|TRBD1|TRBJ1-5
CASSQEQGAAQPQHF
TGTGCCAGCAGCCAAGAACAGGGGGCAGCTCAGCCCCAGCATTTT
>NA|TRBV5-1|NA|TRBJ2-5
CASSYGRVETQYF
TGCGCCAGCAGCTATGGCAGGGTGGAGACCCAGTACTTC
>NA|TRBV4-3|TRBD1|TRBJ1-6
CASSQEAGGAGSPLHF
TGCGCCAGCAGCCAAGAGGCAGGGGGGGCCGGTTCACCCCTCCACTTT
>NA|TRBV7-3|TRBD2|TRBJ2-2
CASSSGLAGGTGELFF
TGTGCCAGCAGCTCGGGACTAGCGGGGGGCACCGGGGAGCTGTTTTTT
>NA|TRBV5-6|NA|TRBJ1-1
CASSLRTQNTEAFF
TGTGCCAGCAGCTTGAGGACACAAAACACTGAAGCTTTCTTT
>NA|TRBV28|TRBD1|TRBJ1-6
CASSLGTGGYRFSPLHF
TGTGCCAGCAGTTTAGGGACAGGGGGGTACCGATTTTCACCCCTCCACTTT
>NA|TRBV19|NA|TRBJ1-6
CASTARDVVTLHF
TGTGCCAGTACGGCCAGGGACGTGGTAACCCTCCACTTT
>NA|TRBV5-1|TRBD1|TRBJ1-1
CASSWGQGNTEAFF
TGCGCCAGCAGCTGGGGACAGGGAAACACTGAAGCTTTCTTT
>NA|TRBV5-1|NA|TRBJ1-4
CASSQTGATNEKLFF
TGCGCCAGCAGCCAAACAGGTGCAACTAATGAAAAACTGTTTTTT